One sample yielded the 20 T cell receptor beta chains listed below, sequenced in a study of T cells after yellow fever vaccination. TCRdb independently ran MiXCR on the 5' RACE reads; one entry per CDR3 protein. This table has approximately 300,000 distinct CDR3 sequences, about 6.9% appearing once. The sample in question was PBMCs, obtained approximately 47 days after the first yellow fever vaccination. Source of these receptors: a man younger than 30 who received the YFV17D yellow fever vaccine.

The CDR3 DNA is TGTGCCAGCAGCTTGTGGCTAGCGGGGAACAATGAGCAGTTCTTC. It specifies CASSLWLAGNNEQFF. The chain combines TRBV5-4 with TRBJ2-1, with 9 bases aligning to TRBD2. From germline, CDR1 is SGHNT and CDR2 YYREEE (reference sequence). V gave up 1 base and J gave up 5 bases; unmatched junction bases: 4. The CDR3 loop spans 15 amino acids.

This clonotype has a count of ten or more. The chain uses TRBV6-1 and TRBJ1-4; D possibly corresponds to TRBD1 (5 bases). Germline V gene data show CDR1 as MNHNS and CDR2 as SASEGT. Trimming stripped 6 bases from V and 5 bases from J, with 22 bases between. CDR3 size: 17 residues. The CDR3 loop is CASRGSGLRRQNEKLFF. The CDR3 DNA is TGTGCCAGCAGGGGGTCGGGACTCCGACGGCAAAATGAAAAACTGTTTTTT.

This clonotype was seen a handful of times. The V gene is TRBV4-3, the J gene TRBJ1-4, with D maybe TRBD1 (6 bases). The CDR3 covers 15 residues. Deletions cut 2 bases from V and 4 bases from J, with 11 bases between. The germline CDR1 and CDR2 sequences are LGHNA and YSLEER. This CDR3 reads CASSQTTGYNEKLFF. For the CDR3, the DNA is TGCGCCAGCAGCCAAACGACAGGATATAATGAAAAACTGTTTTTT.

The rearrangement joins TRBV6-2 or TRBV6-3 to TRBJ1-2; no clear D gene. Trimming pared 2 bases from V and 7 bases from J, leaving 14 bases between. Germline CDR1 reads MNHEY; CDR2 reads SVGEGT. The CDR3 contains 14 residues. CDR3 residues: CASSYGGRVSGYTF. In nucleotides, the CDR3 is TGTGCCAGCAGTTACGGTGGTCGGGTTAGTGGCTACACCTTC.

This clonotype was observed a handful of times. V and J are TRBV7-2 and TRBJ2-3, with no clear D. V shed 5 bases and J shed 7 bases, with 13 bases lying between them. This CDR3 comprises 13 residues. Germline CDR1 reads SGHTA; CDR2 reads FQGNSA. CDR3 sequence reads: CASSIDRQNTQYF. The CDR3, as DNA: TGTGCCAGCAGCATCGACCGACAAAATACGCAGTATTTT.

A few counts support this clonotype. V gene TRBV14 combines with J gene TRBJ2-2; unclear D gene. This CDR3 is built from 12 residues. Trimming removed 3 bases from V and 3 bases from J, with 2 bases in between. Looked up from germline, CDR1 is SGHDN and CDR2 is FVKESK. Here the CDR3 DNA reads TGTGCCAGCAGCCACTACACCGGGGAGCTGTTTTTT. The encoded protein is CASSHYTGELFF.

The chain has TRBV7-9 and TRBJ2-7; TRBD1 matches at 8 bases. The CDR3 sequence is 14 residues long. V lost 8 bases and J lost 0; bases outside the gene matches: 6. Germline values: CDR1 SEHNR, CDR2 FQNEAQ (reference sequence). CDR3 bases: TGTGCCAGCTCGGGACAGGACAGCTCCTACGAGCAGTACGTC. It yields the protein CASSGQDSSYEQYV.

This clonotype appeared a few times. This chain uses TRBV7-2 with TRBJ2-5; no firm D call. V gave up 2 bases and J gave up 5 bases, with 6 bases separating them. Germline CDR1 SGHTA, CDR2 FQGNSA. CDR3 size: 12 residues. The CDR3, as DNA: TGTGCCAGCAGCTTACGGTGGGAGACCCAGTACTTC. Protein sequence: CASSLRWETQYF.

This clonotype came up a few times. The chain uses TRBV5-1 and TRBJ1-6; no clear D. Germline V gene lookup returns CDR1 SGHRS and CDR2 YFSETQ. The CDR3 runs 16 residues. V was pared by 2 bases and J by 7 bases, with 16 bases between. CDR3 nucleotides: TGCGCCAGCAGCTTCCGTGGAACGGCGCGAAATTCACCCCTCCACTTT. Protein sequence: CASSFRGTARNSPLHF.

This clonotype has ten or more counts. J is TRBJ2-5 and V is TRBV6-5, with TRBD2 matching over 11 bases. V lost 6 bases to trimming and J lost 9 bases; unmatched junction nucleotides: 12. The length of the CDR3 is 15 residues. Germline CDR1 and CDR2: MNHEY and SVGAGI. The CDR3, as DNA: TGTGCCAGCAGCCTTAGCGGGGGGGGTCGAGGGGCCCAGTACTTC. Its translation is CASSLSGGGRGAQYF.

The chain joins TRBV6-2 or TRBV6-3 to TRBJ2-7, with D possibly TRBD1 on 5 matching bases. This CDR3 has 13 residues. Germline V gives CDR1 MNHEY, CDR2 SVGEGT. Trimming shortened V by 5 bases and J by 6 bases, and 14 bases separated the two germline ends. CDR3 coding DNA: TGTGCCAGCAGTGCCCGACAGTTCGTCGAGCAGTACGTC. This encodes CASSARQFVEQYV.

V usage is TRBV20-1 and J usage is TRBJ1-6; D call uncertain. Trimming took 3 bases from V and 6 from J, leaving 9 bases between them. Germline V gene sequence: CDR1 DFQATT, CDR2 SNEGSKA (reference sequence). This CDR3 region has 13 residues. This chain's CDR3 is CSARTEANSPLHF. Here the CDR3 DNA reads TGCAGTGCTAGGACGGAGGCTAATTCACCCCTCCACTTT.

This clonotype was seen more than once but under ten times. CDR3 region: CASSADSPGELFF. Written as DNA, the CDR3 is TGTGCCAGCAGCGCGGACAGTCCCGGGGAGCTGTTTTTT. The chain combines TRBV6-4 with TRBJ2-2; perhaps TRBD1 as D (6 bases). Trimming stripped 6 bases from V and 6 bases from J, with 11 bases between. The length of the CDR3 is 13 residues. CDR1 MRHNA and CDR2 SNTAGT come from the germline V gene.

Regarding this clonotype: This clone may be a read error of a much larger clone one base away. The CDR3 carries no conserved terminal phenylalanine or tryptophan, so it likely arises from a read error. The gene calls are TRBV19 and TRBJ1-1; possible D gene TRBD1, 5 bases. The ends were cut back, 3 bases at V and 4 bases at J, with 15 bases in the middle. This CDR3 spans 15 amino acids. Germline CDR1 is LNHDA and CDR2 is SQIVND (reference sequence). CDR3 nucleotide sequence: TGTGCCAGTAGTATGGATGGGGCGCTGGGCACTGAAGCTTTCCTT. This codes for CASSMDGALGTEAFL.

V is TRBV12-3 or TRBV12-4 and J is TRBJ2-1; 7 bases are a match to TRBD2. Trimming at V came to 5 bases and at J to 4 bases, leaving 20 bases not matched to a gene. This CDR3 region has 19 residues. For the CDR3, the DNA is TGTGCCAGCAGTCTACTAGCGCCCGAGGGCGCTGGGTTTTACAATGAGCAGTTCTTC. Its protein is CASSLLAPEGAGFYNEQFF.

J is TRBJ1-2 and V is TRBV6-1, with TRBD1 matching over 8 bases. In germline, CDR1 is MNHNS, CDR2 SASEGT. V lost 6 bases and J lost 0; bases outside the gene matches: 6. The CDR3 totals 15 residues. The CDR3 coding sequence is TGTGCCAGCAGCAACCAGGGGGCGGCTAACTATGGCTACACCTTC. It yields the protein CASSNQGAANYGYTF.

V is TRBV6-2 or TRBV6-3 and J is TRBJ1-4; D is ambiguous. V lost 7 bases and J 7 bases, leaving 13 bases between the germline ends. The CDR3 is 13 amino acids. Germline V CDR1 and CDR2: MNHEY, SVGEGT. Written as DNA, the CDR3 is TGTGCCAGCATAAGCCGGAGCTTTGAAAAACTGTTTTTT. It translates to CASISRSFEKLFF.

The J gene is TRBJ2-2, the V gene TRBV5-6; D call uncertain. V was clipped by 4 bases and J by 6 bases, with 19 bases between them. This CDR3 has 16 residues. The germline V gene encodes CDR1 SGHDT and CDR2 YYEEEE. The DNA for the CDR3 is TGTGCCAGCAGCCCGGGCAACGGCCTGTGTCCCGGGGAGCTGTTTTTT. It yields the protein CASSPGNGLCPGELFF.

This clonotype was detected only a few times. The chain is built from TRBV4-3 and TRBJ2-3; D possibly corresponds to TRBD2 (6 bases). V was trimmed by 0 bases and J by 7 bases, leaving 14 bases between them. Germline-derived CDR1 and CDR2 are LGHNA and YSLEER. This CDR3 region has 15 residues. This chain's CDR3 is CASSQDGAAGNTQYF. CDR3 nucleotides: TGCGCCAGCAGCCAAGATGGGGCGGCGGGGAATACGCAGTATTTT.

The J gene is TRBJ2-7, the V gene TRBV4-3; 10 nucleotides align to TRBD1. The length of the CDR3 is 16 residues. Germline lookup yields CDR1 LGHNA and CDR2 YSLEER. The junction had 8 bases not matched to a gene; V was cut back by 0 bases and J by 6 bases. The CDR3, as DNA: TGCGCCAGCAGCCAAGAGTTGCGGACAGGGGGTGCCGAGCAGTACTTC. It specifies CASSQELRTGGAEQYF.